This record covers a single T cell receptor (beta chain). Enrollment of patients from Seattle took place during active infection, with longitudinal follow-up. This entry comes from a study of blood T cell repertoires in COVID-19. Looking at the study overall: From T cells, B-cell-depleted T cells, or PBMCs came the material, which was cDNA or gDNA.

The J segment lost 6 bases and the V segment lost 1 base, leaving 10 bases of the junction unmatched. The CDR3 is 15 amino acids. Germline CDR1 is SGHRS and CDR2 is YFSETQ. Some clones are missing from TCRdb's copy, which holds only in-frame ones; the method was immunoSEQ multiplex PCR. The sample lists approximately 250,000 clones, approximately 86% occurring once. The sample consisted of peripheral blood. The source of this sequence is an older woman with COVID-19, enrolled during active disease. The J gene is TRBJ2-7, the V gene TRBV5-1; 7 positions match TRBD1. The CDR3 spells CASSLSEGQKIEQYF. In DNA form, the CDR3 reads TGCGCCAGCAGCTTGAGTGAGGGACAGAAAATCGAGCAGTACTTC.